Shown below are 13 T cell receptor beta chains from a single sample sequenced in a study of T cells expressing NK-cell markers. TCRdb reanalyzed the 5' RACE reads, giving one entry per CDR3 protein sequence and no DNA. The sample data list a few hundred thousand distinct CDR3 sequences. Sequenced sample: blood T cells: a sorted CD56 or NKG2C T cell subset, CD4+ or CD8+ T cells, or bulk PBMC T cells (not recorded which). Receptors were obtained from a young man in good health.

V gene TRBV20-1 combines with J gene TRBJ2-3; the TRBD1 assignment by TCRdb is unverifiable without DNA. The CDR3 has 16 residues. Germline CDR1 reads DFQATT; CDR2 reads SNEGSKA (reference sequence). CDR3 amino acids: CSARDRQGESTDTQYF.

The rearrangement joins TRBV7-9 to TRBJ2-1; TCRdb returns TRBD1, unconfirmable since there is no DNA. CDR3 length equals 14 residues. Germline CDR1 is SEHNR and CDR2 is FQNEAQ (reference sequence). The CDR3 reads CASSSAGPVNEQFF. The full variable domain, in which reference TRBV7-9 and TRBJ2-1 provide the parts outside the CDR3, is DTGVSQNPRHKITKRGQNVTFRCDPISEHNRLYWYRQTLGQGPEFLTYFQNEAQLEKSRLLSDRFSAERPKGSFSTLEIQRTEQGDSAMYLCASSSAGPVNEQFFGPGTRLTVL.

V gene TRBV12-3 or TRBV12-4 combines with J gene TRBJ1-1; without DNA, the TCRdb call of TRBD1 cannot be checked. The CDR3 runs 14 residues. This CDR3 reads CASSFGGRNTEAFF.

The V call is TRBV25-1, the J call TRBJ2-7; TCRdb gives TRBD1 as the D gene, but with no DNA this cannot be confirmed. Per the germline V gene, CDR1 is MGHDK and CDR2 is SYGVNS. The CDR3 is 13 residues long. CDR3: CASTSGQGGEQYF.

The J gene is TRBJ2-1, the V gene TRBV11-2; TCRdb outputs TRBD1, but without DNA this stays unchecked. The CDR3 covers 15 residues. Germline loops: CDR1 SGHAT, CDR2 FQNNGV. The CDR3 here is CASSLDWTGHNEQFF.

The chain carries TRBV10-3 and TRBJ2-5; TCRdb proposes TRBD2, but this gene call is untestable without DNA. CDR1 is ENHRY, CDR2 SYGVKD, per germline. The length of the CDR3 is 16 residues. CDR3 region: CAISESALVFQETQYF.

J is TRBJ1-4 and V is TRBV7-9; absent DNA, TCRdb's TRBD1 call cannot be checked. Germline values: CDR1 SEHNR, CDR2 FQNEAQ (reference sequence). This CDR3 is built from 15 residues. CDR3 region: CASSPGDRVNEKLFF.

The chain links TRBV10-3 to TRBJ1-4. The germline gives CDR1 ENHRY, CDR2 SYGVKD. This CDR3 has 15 amino acids. Here the CDR3 reads CAISERQEAIEKLFF.

The chain carries TRBV5-1 and TRBJ2-1; TCRdb's D call of TRBD2 is untestable without DNA. CDR1 and CDR2 (germline): SGHRS, YFSETQ. This CDR3 has 14 residues. The CDR3 spells CASSPRGTYNEQFF.

J is TRBJ1-2 and V is TRBV4-2; TCRdb designates TRBD1, a call that cannot be tested without DNA. The CDR3 totals 16 residues. CDR1 and CDR2 (germline): LGHNA, YNFKEQ. Here the CDR3 reads CASSQDVWTGRYGYTF.

The rearrangement links TRBV12-3 or TRBV12-4 to TRBJ2-7; the D call of TRBD1 rests on TCRdb alone, since no DNA is present to check it. The CDR3 has 13 residues. This CDR3 reads CASSATGFGEQYF.

V gene TRBV24-1 combines with J gene TRBJ2-5; TCRdb designates TRBD2, a call that cannot be tested without DNA. Germline CDR1 reads KGHDR; CDR2 reads SFDVKD. CDR3 size: 14 residues. CDR3 protein: CATSNTRETETQYF.

This rearrangement joins TRBV7-9 to TRBJ2-1; TCRdb picks TRBD1, but there is no DNA to check that call. The V gene's germline CDR1 is SEHNR and CDR2 FQNEAQ (reference sequence). The CDR3 is made up of 15 amino acids. CDR3 amino acids: CASSSTGALYNEQFF.